This T cell receptor beta chain appears in the sequencing data of a study of blood T cell repertoires in COVID-19. The overall study: The United States, Italy and Spain were the sources of the acute and convalescent COVID-19 samples. T cells, B-cell-depleted T cells, or PBMCs provided the cDNA or gDNA that served as material.

Authors' analysis steps: Counts of nucleated cells, estimated from reference gene primer amplification, were obtained. Assay used: immunoSEQ multiplex PCR; TCRdb lists only in-frame clones, some missing. Clone size and V and J calls were adopted from that table, with D and trimming inferred from the DNA. Found here are 250,000 or so clones, 83% of them singletons; the top ten hold around 5.2%. Germline assignment: CDR1 SGHRS and CDR2 YFSETQ. The CDR3 extends over 15 amino acids. The V gene end was trimmed by 2 bases and the J gene end by 5 bases; junction bases not matched to a gene: 7. The source of this sequence is a human donor in a cohort sampled during active COVID-19. The V gene is TRBV5-1, the J gene TRBJ2-5; 9 bases are shared with TRBD1. Specimen: peripheral blood. The DNA for the CDR3 is TGCGCCAGCAGCTTACAGGGGGCTTTCGGCGAGACCCAGTACTTC. Amino acid sequence: CASSLQGAFGETQYF.